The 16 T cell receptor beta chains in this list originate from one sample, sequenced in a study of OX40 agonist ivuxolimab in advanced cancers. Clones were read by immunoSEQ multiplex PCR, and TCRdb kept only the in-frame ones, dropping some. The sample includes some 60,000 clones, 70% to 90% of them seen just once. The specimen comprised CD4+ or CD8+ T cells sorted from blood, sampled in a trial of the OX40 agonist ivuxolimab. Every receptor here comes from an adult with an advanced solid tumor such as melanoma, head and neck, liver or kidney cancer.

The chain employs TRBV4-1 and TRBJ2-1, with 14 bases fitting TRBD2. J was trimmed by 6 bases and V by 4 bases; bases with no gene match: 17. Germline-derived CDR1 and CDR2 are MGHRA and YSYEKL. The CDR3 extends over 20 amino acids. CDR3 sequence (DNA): TGCGCCAGCAGCCGCCTTGGATCGGGACTAGCGGGAGTATCGGGCAATGAGCAGTTCTTC. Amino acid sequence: CASSRLGSGLAGVSGNEQFF.

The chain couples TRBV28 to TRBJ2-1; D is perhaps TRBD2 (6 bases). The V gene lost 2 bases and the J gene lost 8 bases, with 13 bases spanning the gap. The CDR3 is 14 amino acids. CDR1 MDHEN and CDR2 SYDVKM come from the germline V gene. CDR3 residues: CASSLAGFSDEQFF. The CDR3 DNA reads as TGTGCCAGCAGTTTAGCGGGATTTAGCGATGAGCAGTTCTTC.

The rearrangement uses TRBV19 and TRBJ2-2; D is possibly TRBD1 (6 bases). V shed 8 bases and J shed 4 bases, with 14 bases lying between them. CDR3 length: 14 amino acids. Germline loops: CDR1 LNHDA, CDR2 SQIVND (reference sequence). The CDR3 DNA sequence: TGTGCCAGTTTACAGGGTTGGGGCACCGGGGAGCTGTTTTTT. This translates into CASLQGWGTGELFF.

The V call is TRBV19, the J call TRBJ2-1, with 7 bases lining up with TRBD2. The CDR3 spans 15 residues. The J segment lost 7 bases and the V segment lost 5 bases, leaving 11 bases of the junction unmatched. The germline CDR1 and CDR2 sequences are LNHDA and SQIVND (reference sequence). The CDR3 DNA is TGTGCCAGTAGTGTTGGTGCGGGAGTGAGGAATGAGCAGTTCTTC. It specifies CASSVGAGVRNEQFF.

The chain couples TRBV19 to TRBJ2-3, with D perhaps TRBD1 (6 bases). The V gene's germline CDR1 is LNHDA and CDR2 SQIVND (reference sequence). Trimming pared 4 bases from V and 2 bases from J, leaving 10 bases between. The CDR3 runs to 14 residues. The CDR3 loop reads CASSNRVITDTQYF. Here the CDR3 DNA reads TGTGCCAGTAGTAACAGGGTGATCACAGATACGCAGTATTTT.

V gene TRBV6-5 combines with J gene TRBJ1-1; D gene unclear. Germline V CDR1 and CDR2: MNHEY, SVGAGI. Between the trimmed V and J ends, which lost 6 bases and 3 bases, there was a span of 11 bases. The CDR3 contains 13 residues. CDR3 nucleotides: TGTGCCAGCAGAGCCCCGGTGGACACTGAAGCTTTCTTT. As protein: CASRAPVDTEAFF.

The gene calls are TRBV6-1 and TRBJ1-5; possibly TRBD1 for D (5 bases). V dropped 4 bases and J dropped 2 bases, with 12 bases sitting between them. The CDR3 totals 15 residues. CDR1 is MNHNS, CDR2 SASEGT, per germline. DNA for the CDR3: TGTGCCAGCAGTGGCCGGGACGGTGGCAATCAGCCCCAGCATTTT. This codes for CASSGRDGGNQPQHF.

The CDR3 coding sequence is TGTGCCAGCATCCCCGGGGGGGTGAGGGCAAACTATGGCTACACCTTC. It specifies CASIPGGVRANYGYTF. This chain connects TRBV28 to TRBJ1-2, with a possible D match to TRBD1 (5 bases). The germline V gene has CDR1 MDHEN and CDR2 SYDVKM. V lost 7 bases to trimming and J lost 2 bases, with 20 bases between them. This CDR3 is built from 16 residues.

The CDR3 protein is CASSPRVSYEQYF. The CDR3 DNA is TGTGCCAGCTCACCACGGGTCTCCTACGAGCAGTACTTC. The chain uses TRBV18 and TRBJ2-7; unclear D gene. Germline assignment: CDR1 KGHSH and CDR2 LQKENI. The ends were cut back, 1 base at V and 0 bases at J, with 4 bases in the middle. The CDR3 consists of 13 residues. The full variable domain, with the rest looked up from reference TRBV18 and TRBJ2-7, is NAGVMQNPRHLVRRRGQEARLRCSPMKGHSHVYWYRQLPEEGLKFMVYLQKENIIDESGMPKERFSAEFPKEGPSILRIQQVVRGDSAAYFCASSPRVSYEQYFGPGTRLTVT.

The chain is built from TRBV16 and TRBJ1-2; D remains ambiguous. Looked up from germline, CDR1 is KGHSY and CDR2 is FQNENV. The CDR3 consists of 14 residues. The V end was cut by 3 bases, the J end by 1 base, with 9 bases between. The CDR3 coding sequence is TGTGCCAGCAGCCAGTCCAGAGTTAACTATGGCTACACCTTC. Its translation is CASSQSRVNYGYTF. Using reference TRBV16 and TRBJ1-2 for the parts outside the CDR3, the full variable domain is GEEVAQTPKHLVRGEGQKAKLYCAPIKGHSYVFWYQQVLKNEFKFLISFQNENVFDETGMPKERFSAKCLPNSPCSLEIQATKLEDSAVYFCASSQSRVNYGYTFGSGTRLTVV.

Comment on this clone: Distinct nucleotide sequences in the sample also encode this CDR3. The CDR3 spells CASSESTGKETQYF. CDR3 DNA sequence: TGCGCCAGCAGTGAGTCGACAGGGAAAGAGACCCAGTACTTC. V gene TRBV10-1 combines with J gene TRBJ2-5; 7 bases agree with TRBD1. The germline CDR1 and CDR2 sequences are WNHNN and SYGVQD (reference sequence). Losses at the gene ends were 0 bases for V and 3 bases for J; bases not matched to a gene: 1. The CDR3 has 14 amino acids.

The CDR3: CASSSPLTGPPYEQYF. As DNA, the CDR3 is TGTGCCAGCAGTTCCCCCCTAACAGGGCCCCCCTACGAGCAGTACTTC. The chain recombines TRBV6-6 with TRBJ2-7, with D possibly matching TRBD1 (6 bases). The CDR3 is made up of 16 amino acids. CDR1 and CDR2 from the germline V gene are MNHNY and SVGAGI (reference sequence). V was clipped by 4 bases and J by 2 bases, with 18 bases between them.

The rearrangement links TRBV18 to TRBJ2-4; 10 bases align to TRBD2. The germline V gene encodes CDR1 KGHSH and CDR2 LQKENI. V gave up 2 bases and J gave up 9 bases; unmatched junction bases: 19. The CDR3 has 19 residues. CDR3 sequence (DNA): TGTGCCAGCTCACCAAATCTCCGTGAGGCTAGCGGGAGTAGGAGCATTCAGTACTTC. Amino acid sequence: CASSPNLREASGSRSIQYF.

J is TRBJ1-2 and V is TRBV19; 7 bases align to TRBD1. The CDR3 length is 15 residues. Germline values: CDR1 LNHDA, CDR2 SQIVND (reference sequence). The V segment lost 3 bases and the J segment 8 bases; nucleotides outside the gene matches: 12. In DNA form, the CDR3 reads TGTGCCAGTAGTATTCCGACAGGGCCCGGCAGGGGCTACACCTTC. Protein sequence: CASSIPTGPGRGYTF. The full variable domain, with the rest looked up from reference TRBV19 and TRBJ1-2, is DGGITQSPKYLFRKEGQNVTLSCEQNLNHDAMYWYRQDPGQGLRLIYYSQIVNDFQKGDIAEGYSVSREKKESFPLTVTSAQKNPTAFYLCASSIPTGPGRGYTFGSGTRLTVV.

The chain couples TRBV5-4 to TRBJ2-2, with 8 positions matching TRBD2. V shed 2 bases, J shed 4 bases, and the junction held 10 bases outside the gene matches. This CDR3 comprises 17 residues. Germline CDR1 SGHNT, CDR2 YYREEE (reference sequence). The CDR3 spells CASSFVRGGRGTGELFF. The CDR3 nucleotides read TGTGCCAGCAGCTTTGTTCGGGGGGGCCGGGGCACCGGGGAGCTGTTTTTT. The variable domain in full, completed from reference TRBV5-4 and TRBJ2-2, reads ETGVTQSPTHLIKTRGQQVTLRCSSQSGHNTVSWYQQALGQGPQFIFQYYREEENGRGNFPPRFSGLQFPNYSSELNVNALELDDSALYLCASSFVRGGRGTGELFFGEGSRLTVL.

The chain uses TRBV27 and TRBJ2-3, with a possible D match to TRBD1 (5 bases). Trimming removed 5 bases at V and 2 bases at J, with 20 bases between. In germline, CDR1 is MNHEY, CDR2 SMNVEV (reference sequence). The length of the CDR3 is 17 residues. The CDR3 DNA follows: TGTGCCAGCAGTCAAATAGGGGTACGAGATAACACAGATACGCAGTATTTT. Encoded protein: CASSQIGVRDNTDTQYF.